This T cell receptor (beta chain) was sequenced in a study of coeliac disease (dated by TCRdb to between 2021 and 2024). Turning to the overall study: Coeliac patients were categorised as having newly diagnosed active disease, refractory coeliac disease type I, or disease controlled by a gluten-free diet. The aim was to characterise TR repertoires of small intestinal T cells in active, refractory type I and gluten-free-diet-treated coeliac disease. Samples from some 27 subjects were successfully TRB sequenced, and these included 20 to 25 paired samples of bulk unsorted intraepithelial and lamina propria cells. The study applied next-generation sequencing of rearranged TRB and TRG CDR3 regions to small intestinal lymphocyte fractions from coeliac and non-coeliac patients. A total of 30 or so patients were included in the full study, of whom some 22 had serologically confirmed coeliac disease and 8 were controls with non-small intestinal disorders. Because high-resolution HLA typing was not available, biased TRBV7-2 usage was queried as a proof of principle.

The germline V gene provides CDR1 SQVTM and CDR2 ANQGSEA. Relative to germline, V is 0 bases shorter and J is 5 bases shorter, with 16 bases between their ends. The CDR3 starts with the cysteine, ends with the phenylalanine, and has 15 residues. The only DNA kept is the CDR3, 45 bases in frame from the first base. In regard to this clone: It has no known antigen specificity. Per-base quality was not reported, and no clone a single base away is much larger than it.

What the research found in general, with its limitations: The separation of intraepithelial from lamina propria cells did not yield high-purity fractions, so cross-contamination between compartments was possible. Lower clonality than in controls was observed in the TRB and TRG repertoires of active coeliac intraepithelial and lamina propria samples, suggesting that diverse T cells were recruited. The approach was considered by the authors to be unsuitable for unbiased detection of gliadin-specific T cells, as gliadin-specific T cells are scarce and rarely shared between patients. For the most part, TRB repertoires were private, with most amino acid sequences found in only one sample, and V-gene usage showed no significant difference across disease groups.

Cells were frozen in liquid nitrogen in DMSO/FBS as aliquots of approximately 500,000 cells, with a single aliquot from each fraction going to sequencing. Every one of the 30 study patients had an endoscopy and a small intestinal biopsy. Intraepithelial cells were released from biopsies by stirring for one hour at 37 degrees C in RPMI containing EGTA, MgCl2 and 1% FBS. The Qiagen DNeasy blood extraction kit was used to extract genomic DNA from the frozen unsorted cell fractions. Library preparation was by the immunoSEQ multiplex PCR assay. The TR loci were subjected to amplification by multiplexed PCR, for which V gene segments served as targets of the forward primers and J gene segments as targets of the reverse primers. Amplified CDR3 regions were sequenced on the Illumina HiSeq System. Under the source paper's analysis protocol: Closely related reads were merged by a nearest-neighbour algorithm to remove PCR and sequencing errors and to collapse the data into unique sequences. Repertoires were summarised in terms of clonality and T cell density, with T cell density defined as TR molecules per amount of genomic DNA input. Public TRs were defined as CDR3 amino acid sequences in at least 80% of unsorted samples, then tested for differential abundance between coeliac and control samples. Kruskal-Wallis tests followed by Dunn post-tests were used to test for differences in clonality and density between disease groups. Imported from immuneACCESS, the table was reduced by TCRdb to in-frame sequences with V and J called. These copies leave out some clones; in studies compared against another copy, an unresolved V gene accounts for under half, and the cause of the remainder is not known. From that table come the V and J calls and clone size; the DNA was used to work out D and trimming. Here the sample has roughly 300 clones; around 77% occur a single time. Roughly 26% of the sample rests with the top ten.

The chain uses TRBV29-1 and TRBJ2-5, and possibly TRBD2, on 6 matching bases. This TCR derives from a woman aged 40 to 50 with celiac disease, on a gluten-free diet. Donor details come from another sample of the same person, matched by shared clones. Sequenced: intraepithelial lymphocytes from the gut. The cell subset or site label for this specimen denotes: intraepithelial cell (IEC) fraction of small intestinal biopsy. CDR3 region: CSVEEAGARGETQYF. At the DNA level, the sequence is TGCAGCGTTGAAGAAGCCGGGGCCCGGGGGGAGACCCAGTACTTC.